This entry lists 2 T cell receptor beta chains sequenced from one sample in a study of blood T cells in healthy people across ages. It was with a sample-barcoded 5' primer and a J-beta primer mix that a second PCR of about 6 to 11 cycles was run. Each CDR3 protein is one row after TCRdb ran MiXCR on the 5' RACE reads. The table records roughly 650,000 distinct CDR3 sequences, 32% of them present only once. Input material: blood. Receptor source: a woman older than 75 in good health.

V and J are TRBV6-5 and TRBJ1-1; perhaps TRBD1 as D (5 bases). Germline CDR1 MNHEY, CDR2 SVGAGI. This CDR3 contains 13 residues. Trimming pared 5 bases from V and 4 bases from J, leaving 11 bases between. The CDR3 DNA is TGTGCCAGCAGTCCCTCAGGGCGCACTGAAGCTTTCTTT. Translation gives CASSPSGRTEAFF.

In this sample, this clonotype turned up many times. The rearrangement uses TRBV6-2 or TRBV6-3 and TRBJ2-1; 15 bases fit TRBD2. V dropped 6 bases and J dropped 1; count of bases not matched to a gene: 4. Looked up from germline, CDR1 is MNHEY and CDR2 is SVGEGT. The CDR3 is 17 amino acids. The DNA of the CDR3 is TGTGCCAGCAGCCAGGGACTAGCGGGGGGATCCTACAATGAGCAGTTCTTC. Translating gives CASSQGLAGGSYNEQFF.